Each of the 28 T cell receptor beta chains below was sequenced from the same sample in a study of CD8 T cells in ankylosing spondylitis. Each CDR3 protein is one row after TCRdb ran MiXCR on the 5' RACE reads. The table lists under 200,000 distinct CDR3 sequences, under 15% of them singletons. What was sequenced was blood, either unsorted or a sorted T cell fraction (not recorded which). The receptors were gathered from a female donor with ankylosing spondylitis or in good health (not recorded which).

This clonotype was observed many times. The chain couples TRBV28 to TRBJ2-2; the D call may be TRBD1 or TRBD2 (5 bases each). The CDR3 has 15 residues. Between the trimmed V and J ends, which lost 5 bases and 6 bases, there was a span of 16 bases. Germline V gene data show CDR1 as MDHEN and CDR2 as SYDVKM. DNA of the CDR3: TGTGCCAGCAGTCTCTCATTCGGGGCGGCCGGGGAGCTGTTTTTT. This sequence encodes CASSLSFGAAGELFF.

This clonotype was counted ten times or more. The chain employs TRBV9 and TRBJ2-7; maybe TRBD2 (6 bases). Trimming shortened V by 0 bases and J by 4 bases, and 11 bases separated the two germline ends. This CDR3 contains 14 residues. Germline values: CDR1 SGDLS, CDR2 YYNGEE. The CDR3, as DNA: TGTGCCAGCAGCGTAGGGGTAAGCGGGTACGAGCAGTACTTC. Its translation is CASSVGVSGYEQYF.

This clonotype showed up just a few times. This chain joins TRBV6-2 or TRBV6-3 and TRBJ2-7; D assignment may be TRBD1 or TRBD2 (6 bases each). V gave up 7 bases and J gave up 1 base, with 17 bases separating them. The CDR3 totals 15 residues. CDR1 and CDR2 from the germline V gene are MNHEY and SVGEGT. CDR3 nucleotide sequence: TGTGCCAGCACCTTAGGAGGGGGTCCTTCCTACGAGCAGTACTTC. Translation: CASTLGGGPSYEQYF.

This clonotype occurred many times. This rearrangement joins TRBV4-2 to TRBJ2-7, with 9 nucleotides matching TRBD2. V was clipped by 1 base and J by 7 bases; unmatched bases: 8. Germline lookup yields CDR1 LGHNA and CDR2 YNFKEQ. The CDR3 is made up of 15 amino acids. CDR3 loop: CASSQAGGRVKEQYF. The CDR3 nucleotides are TGTGCCAGCAGCCAAGCGGGCGGGAGGGTAAAGGAGCAGTACTTC.

As for this clonotype: Sequence at one end of the junction differs from germline and may be a read error. V is TRBV5-1 and J is TRBJ2-3, with D hard to call. This CDR3 contains 14 residues. The germline V gene has CDR1 SGHRS and CDR2 YFSETQ. The CDR3 DNA is TGCGCCAGCAGCTTGGGACCGAGCACAGATACGCTGTATTTT. It translates to CASSLGPSTDTLYF.

This clonotype was found many times. The CDR3 sequence is CASSPRDYKQETQYF. The DNA for the CDR3 is TGTGCCAGCAGCCCTAGGGACTACAAACAAGAGACCCAGTACTTC. The chain couples TRBV12-3 or TRBV12-4 to TRBJ2-5; 7 bases agree with TRBD2. Trimming took 6 bases from V and 2 from J; bases not matched to a gene: 9. CDR3 length: 15 amino acids.

This clonotype was seen at least ten times. This chain joins TRBV12-3 or TRBV12-4 and TRBJ2-3; D unresolved. The V end lost 1 base, the J end lost 0 bases, and 11 bases lay between the germline ends. The CDR3 loop spans 16 amino acids. This chain's CDR3 is CASSLERLLSTDTQYF. DNA for the CDR3: TGTGCCAGCAGTTTAGAGCGACTCCTTAGCACAGATACGCAGTATTTT.

This clonotype has at least ten counts. The chain carries TRBV20-1 and TRBJ2-6, with 8 bases identical to TRBD1. The CDR3 consists of 16 residues. Germline trimming cut 4 bases from V and 1 base from J; bases unmatched to any gene: 6. CDR1 is DFQATT, CDR2 SNEGSKA, per germline (reference sequence). The CDR3 bases are TGCAGTGCTACCGGACAGGGTTTGTCTGGGGCCAACGTCCTGACTTTC. It yields the protein CSATGQGLSGANVLTF.

Only a few counts were recorded for this clonotype. The chain is built from TRBV28 and TRBJ2-2, with 7 bases lining up with TRBD2. From germline, CDR1 is MDHEN and CDR2 SYDVKM. Losses at the gene ends were 6 bases for V and 4 bases for J; bases not matched to a gene: 8. CDR3 size: 15 residues. This CDR3 reads CASRSAGRITGELFF. The CDR3 bases are TGTGCCAGCAGATCAGCGGGACGAATCACCGGGGAGCTGTTTTTT.

This clonotype has at least ten counts. The V and J genes are TRBV4-3 and TRBJ2-7; D assignment may be TRBD1 or TRBD2 (5 bases each). V was clipped by 3 bases and J by 0 bases, with 15 bases between them. Germline V CDR1 and CDR2: LGHNA, YSLEER. The CDR3 is 16 amino acids. CDR3 amino acids: CASSQDPPGSSYEQYF. CDR3 DNA: TGCGCCAGCAGCCAGGACCCTCCAGGGAGCTCCTACGAGCAGTACTTC.

There are many counts of this clonotype. This chain connects TRBV20-1 to TRBJ2-7; 13 bases match TRBD2. CDR3 length: 16 amino acids. Germline V gene lookup returns CDR1 DFQATT and CDR2 SNEGSKA (reference sequence). V dropped 0 bases and J dropped 5; count of bases not matched to a gene: 7. The CDR3 region is CSAREKGLAGVHEQYF. DNA for the CDR3: TGCAGTGCTAGAGAGAAAGGACTAGCGGGAGTCCACGAGCAGTACTTC.

The J gene is TRBJ2-4, the V gene TRBV12-3 or TRBV12-4; tentatively, D is TRBD1 or TRBD2 (5 bases each). Deletions cut 6 bases from V and 4 bases from J, with 13 bases between. The CDR3 has 14 residues. CDR3 loop: CASRGTPGKNIQYF. CDR3 DNA sequence: TGTGCCAGCAGAGGGACCCCGGGGAAAAACATTCAGTACTTC.

The V and J genes are TRBV23-1 and TRBJ2-7; D is ambiguous. TRBV23-1 is placed among ORFs of uncertain function. Between the trimmed V and J ends, which lost 0 bases and 1 base, there was a span of 10 bases. This CDR3 has 15 amino acids. The CDR3 spells CASSQSSRSSYEQYF. CDR3 DNA: TGCGCCAGCAGTCAATCTAGCCGGTCATCCTACGAGCAGTACTTC.

This clonotype came up a few times. This chain connects TRBV7-2 to TRBJ2-3, with D unclear. Germline CDR1 SGHTA, CDR2 FQGNSA. This CDR3 spans 17 amino acids. V lost 0 bases, J lost 1 base, and 14 bases lay in between. CDR3 sequence reads: CASSLAPTSPGTDTQYF. CDR3 bases: TGTGCCAGCAGCTTAGCCCCAACTTCCCCTGGCACAGATACGCAGTATTTT.

This clonotype was detected only a few times. The gene calls are TRBV20-1 and TRBJ2-2; tentatively, D is TRBD1 or TRBD2 (6 bases each). Per the germline V gene, CDR1 is DFQATT and CDR2 is SNEGSKA (reference sequence). The CDR3 covers 15 residues. V was shortened by 6 bases and J by 4 bases, with 18 bases between the two germline ends. The CDR3 loop reads CSAAGDSMGTGELFF. CDR3 in DNA: TGCAGTGCGGCAGGGGACTCAATGGGCACCGGGGAGCTGTTTTTT.

This clonotype was counted ten times or more. The chain has TRBV28 and TRBJ2-5; D unclear. CDR3 size: 12 residues. Germline V CDR1 and CDR2: MDHEN, SYDVKM. V was cut by 1 base and J by 12 bases, with 12 bases left in between. The CDR3: CASSLLRSFKYF. CDR3 coding DNA: TGTGCCAGCAGTTTATTACGGAGCTTCAAGTACTTC.

This clonotype came up many times. The chain combines TRBV9 with TRBJ2-4; D not certain. The length of the CDR3 is 13 residues. The V gene lost 1 base and the J gene lost 4 bases, with 6 bases spanning the gap. Looked up from germline, CDR1 is SGDLS and CDR2 is YYNGEE. CDR3 sequence: CASSVTDKNIQYF. The CDR3 DNA is TGTGCCAGCAGCGTAACAGATAAAAACATTCAGTACTTC.

This clonotype was seen a few times. V is TRBV29-1 and J is TRBJ2-4, with 7 bases identical to TRBD1. The junction had 3 bases not matched to a gene; V was cut back by 7 bases and J by 6 bases. CDR1 SQVTM and CDR2 ANQGSEA come from the germline V gene. The CDR3 has 11 amino acids. In DNA, the CDR3 is TGCAGCGCGGGACAGTCAAACATTCAGTACTTC. Translated: CSAGQSNIQYF.

V is TRBV30 and J is TRBJ2-1; 8 bases match TRBD2. The CDR3 extends over 13 amino acids. The J segment lost 7 bases and the V segment lost 2 bases, leaving 4 bases of the junction unmatched. Germline loops: CDR1 GTSNPN, CDR2 SVGIG (reference sequence). In DNA form, the CDR3 reads TGTGCCTGGAGTTTGGGACTAGAGAATGAGCAGTTCTTC. Amino acid sequence: CAWSLGLENEQFF. The complete variable domain, with remaining parts taken from reference TRBV30 and TRBJ2-1, reads SQTIHQWPATLVQPVGSPLSLECTVEGTSNPNLYWYRQAAGRGLQLLFYSVGIGQISSEVPQNLSASRPQDRQFILSSKKLLLSDSGFYLCAWSLGLENEQFFGPGTRLTVL.

This chain uses TRBV28 with TRBJ1-1, with D unresolved. The CDR3 extends over 12 amino acids. Per germline, CDR1 MDHEN and CDR2 SYDVKM. Between the trimmed V and J ends, which lost 6 bases and 11 bases, there was a span of 16 bases. CDR3 sequence (DNA): TGTGCCAGCAGCGGTTTTGAGATAAAGGCTTTCTTT. Translation gives CASSGFEIKAFF. Variable domain in full (rest from reference TRBV28 and TRBJ1-1): DVKVTQSSRYLVKRTGEKVFLECVQDMDHENMFWYRQDPGLGLRLIYFSYDVKMKEKGDIPEGYSVSREKKERFSLILESASTNQTSMYLCASSGFEIKAFFGQGTRLTVV.

This clonotype was seen a few times. The gene calls are TRBV27 and TRBJ2-4; 11 nucleotides match TRBD2. Germline CDR1 reads MNHEY; CDR2 reads SMNVEV (reference sequence). The junction had 17 bases not matched to a gene; V was cut back by 0 bases and J by 1 base. This CDR3 has 22 amino acids. The CDR3: CASSLSPPLAGGPRAAKNIQYF. For the CDR3, the DNA is TGTGCCAGCAGTTTATCTCCCCCCCTAGCGGGAGGACCGAGGGCTGCCAAAAACATTCAGTACTTC.

This clonotype was recorded many times. V is TRBV5-1 and J is TRBJ2-7; TRBD1 aligns across 9 bases. The germline gives CDR1 SGHRS, CDR2 YFSETQ. The CDR3 covers 13 residues. J gave up 6 bases and V 4 bases, and 5 bases lay outside the gene matches. Here the CDR3 reads CASSGTGRSEQYF. The DNA for the CDR3 is TGCGCCAGCAGCGGGACAGGGAGGAGCGAGCAGTACTTC.

The sample holds many counts of this clonotype. J is TRBJ2-1 and V is TRBV6-5; 9 nucleotides line up with TRBD2. Losses at the gene ends were 0 bases for V and 1 base for J; bases not matched to a gene: 1. CDR3 length: 16 residues. Germline V CDR1 and CDR2: MNHEY, SVGAGI. CDR3 loop: CASSYSTSGSYNEQFF. The CDR3 DNA reads as TGTGCCAGCAGTTACTCGACTAGCGGATCCTACAATGAGCAGTTCTTC.

This clonotype has more than one count but fewer than ten. Because the CDR3 is missing its conserved closing phenylalanine or tryptophan, this is likely a read error. The V gene is TRBV7-9, the J gene TRBJ1-2, with TRBD1 identical over 7 bases. The trim removed 1 base at V and 8 bases at J, leaving 4 bases unmatched. The germline V gene encodes CDR1 SEHNR and CDR2 FQNEAQ (reference sequence). The CDR3 is 13 amino acids. CDR3 nucleotide sequence: TGTGCCAGCAGCTTAGGACAGGGTAACGGCTACACCGTC. Translating gives CASSLGQGNGYTV.

The chain has TRBV15 and TRBJ2-5; D not certain. This CDR3 is 15 amino acids long. V shed 5 bases and J shed 5 bases, with 18 bases lying between them. The germline CDR1 and CDR2 sequences are LNHNV and YYDKDF (reference sequence). Here the CDR3 reads CATSASGAGRETQYF. The CDR3 nucleotides are TGTGCCACCAGCGCTTCTGGAGCTGGGCGGGAGACCCAGTACTTC. The complete variable domain, with remaining parts taken from reference TRBV15 and TRBJ2-5, reads DAMVIQNPRYQVTQFGKPVTLSCSQTLNHNVMYWYQQKSSQAPKLLFHYYDKDFNNEADTPDNFQSRRPNTSFCFLDIRSPGLGDTAMYLCATSASGAGRETQYFGPGTRLLVL.

The table lists this clonotype with many counts. The J gene is TRBJ1-2, the V gene TRBV6-6; D call uncertain. Trimming pared 0 bases from V and 8 bases from J, leaving 10 bases between. Germline V gene sequence: CDR1 MNHNY, CDR2 SVGAGI (reference sequence). This CDR3 has 13 amino acids. The CDR3 reads CASSYSTGLGYTF. DNA for the CDR3: TGTGCCAGCAGTTACTCAACCGGGTTGGGCTACACCTTC.

This clonotype was seen at least ten times. The CDR3, as DNA: TGTGCCAGCAGCGGGACTAGCGGGAGCCAAGAGACCCAGTACTTC. This sequence encodes CASSGTSGSQETQYF. The rearrangement links TRBV6-2 or TRBV6-3 to TRBJ2-5; 14 bases are a match to TRBD2. V was pared by 6 bases and J by 1 base, with 1 base of the junction left unmatched. The CDR3 has 15 amino acids. Germline loops: CDR1 MNHEY, CDR2 SVGEGT.

This clonotype was seen more than once but under ten times. CDR3 region: CASSLDLRTSENTQYF. CDR3 DNA: TGTGCCAGCAGCTTAGATCTGCGGACATCTGAGAATACGCAGTATTTT. V is TRBV11-2 and J is TRBJ2-3; possibly TRBD1 for D (5 bases). This CDR3 is 16 amino acids long. Looked up from germline, CDR1 is SGHAT and CDR2 is FQNNGV. The ends were cut back, 0 bases at V and 7 bases at J, with 17 bases in the middle.